This TCR beta chain was recovered during a study of T cell responses to AZD1222 COVID-19 vaccine. Whole-study context: Both about-4-week and about-12-week second-dose recipients were combined.

The table lists this clone with a few counts. Its specificity is unknown. Generated by immunoSEQ multiplex PCR, the TCRdb table keeps only in-frame clones and is missing some. The repertoire holds about 140,000 clones, with more than 80% as singletons. Study-level points and caveats: Spike as a whole was targeted by vaccine-associated CD4 TCRs, dominant at 160-218 and 743-854. Two AZD1222 administrations were followed by greater Spike-specific TCR breadth and depth. Unmutated variant regions are reportedly the target of nearly half of TCRs that are spike-specific.

In germline, CDR1 is MNHEY, CDR2 SMNVEV (reference sequence). The CDR3 runs to 13 residues. V shed 8 bases and J shed 6 bases, with 13 bases lying between them. This rearrangement joins TRBV27 to TRBJ1-4; D not resolved. The TCR was taken from an adult in good health. The sample was peripheral blood, taken on day 0 of AZD1222 vaccination. DNA for the CDR3: TGTGCCAGCGCCCCGTTCCGGGATGAAAAACTGTTTTTT. Encoded protein: CASAPFRDEKLFF.